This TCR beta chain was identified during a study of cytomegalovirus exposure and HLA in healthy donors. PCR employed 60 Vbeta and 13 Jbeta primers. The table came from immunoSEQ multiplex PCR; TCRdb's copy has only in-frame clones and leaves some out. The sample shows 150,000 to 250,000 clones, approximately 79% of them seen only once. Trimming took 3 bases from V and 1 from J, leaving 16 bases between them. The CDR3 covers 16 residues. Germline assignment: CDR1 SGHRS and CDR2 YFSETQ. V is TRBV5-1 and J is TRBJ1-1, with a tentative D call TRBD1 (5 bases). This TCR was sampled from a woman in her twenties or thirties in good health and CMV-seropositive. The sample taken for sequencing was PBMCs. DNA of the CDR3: TGCGCCAGCAGCTGGGGGGGTACAGATGCGAACACTGAAGCTTTCTTT. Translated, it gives CASSWGGTDANTEAFF.